The 13 T cell receptor beta chains listed next were all sequenced from one sample in a study of control samples from healthy donors and cancer patients. TCRdb keeps only in-frame clones here, not all; method: immunoSEQ multiplex PCR. The table has 100,000 or so clones, around three quarters seen once. The sequencing sample was made of blood. The receptors were sampled from a woman aged 30 to 39 in good health.

V gene TRBV24-1 combines with J gene TRBJ2-1; a weak D match, TRBD2 (5 bases). V lost 3 bases and J lost 5, with 13 bases in between. CDR1 and CDR2 (germline): KGHDR, SFDVKD. This CDR3 region has 15 residues. This chain's CDR3 is CATSDPGPGDNEQFF. CDR3 in DNA: TGTGCCACCAGTGATCCAGGTCCCGGGGACAATGAGCAGTTCTTC.

J is TRBJ2-7 and V is TRBV29-1, with D maybe TRBD2 (5 bases). This CDR3 contains 12 residues. Trimming pared 5 bases from V and 6 bases from J, leaving 14 bases between. Per the germline V gene, CDR1 is SQVTM and CDR2 is ANQGSEA. For the CDR3, the DNA is TGCAGCGTTAGGTACGGGGAAGGCGAGCAGTACTTC. It encodes CSVRYGEGEQYF.

The V call is TRBV2, the J call TRBJ2-7; D is unclear. The CDR3 totals 11 residues. CDR1 is SNHLY, CDR2 FYNNEI, per germline. Trimming removed 3 bases at V and 3 bases at J, with 3 bases between. Here the CDR3 reads CASSDGYEQYF. The CDR3 DNA reads TGTGCCAGCAGTGACGGCTACGAGCAGTACTTC.

The count of this clone is one. V is TRBV6-2 or TRBV6-3 and J is TRBJ2-7; 9 positions agree with TRBD2. The germline V gene has CDR1 MNHEY and CDR2 SVGEGT. This CDR3 is built from 15 residues. The junction had 5 bases not matched to a gene; V was cut back by 2 bases and J by 3 bases. The CDR3 sequence is CASSYGVTSGYEQYF. CDR3 nucleotides: TGTGCCAGCAGTTACGGAGTGACTAGCGGCTACGAGCAGTACTTC.

The J gene is TRBJ1-4, the V gene TRBV6-6; 7 nucleotides align to TRBD1. V was pared by 5 bases and J by 5 bases, with 14 bases of the junction left unmatched. The CDR3 has 17 amino acids. Germline CDR1 reads MNHNY; CDR2 reads SVGAGI (reference sequence). The CDR3 protein is CASSPRGQGVTNEKLFF. The CDR3 DNA reads TGTGCCAGCAGTCCACGAGGGCAGGGGGTTACGAATGAAAAACTGTTTTTT.

The chain employs TRBV3-1 (or the pseudogene TRBV3-2) and TRBJ2-3, with D tentatively TRBD2 (6 bases). CDR3 length: 14 residues. Trimming left V 2 bases short and J 8 bases short, with 14 bases between. CDR1 is LGHDT and CDR2 is YNNKEL in the germline V gene (reference sequence). The CDR3 bases are TGTGCCAGCAGCCAATCCGGGGGTTTCGGTACGCAGTATTTT. Translated, it gives CASSQSGGFGTQYF.

J is TRBJ1-1 and V is TRBV19, with D possibly matching TRBD1 (5 bases). Per the germline V gene, CDR1 is LNHDA and CDR2 is SQIVND (reference sequence). Trimming took off 5 bases at V and 4 bases at J, with 14 bases between the two ends. The CDR3 totals 14 residues. In DNA, the CDR3 is TGTGCCAGTAGTCCCGTGGGGGGAAGCACTGAAGCTTTCTTT. As protein: CASSPVGGSTEAFF.

This chain connects TRBV9 to TRBJ2-5; D call uncertain. Germline CDR1 and CDR2: SGDLS and YYNGEE. V was trimmed by 0 bases and J by 1 base, leaving 10 bases between them. This CDR3 is 15 amino acids long. CDR3 sequence (DNA): TGTGCCAGCAGCGTAGGTGAAGAACCCCAAGAGACCCAGTACTTC. This codes for CASSVGEEPQETQYF.

This clone was observed a few times. The chain couples TRBV5-5 to TRBJ2-5; possibly TRBD1 for D (5 bases). This CDR3 region has 15 residues. V gave up 0 bases and J gave up 3 bases, with 12 bases separating them. Germline V gene data show CDR1 as SGHKS and CDR2 as YYEKEE (reference sequence). In DNA form, the CDR3 reads TGTGCCAGCAGCTTGGCAACAGGCGAAAAAGAGACCCAGTACTTC. This gives the protein CASSLATGEKETQYF.

This chain links TRBV27 with TRBJ1-5, with D maybe TRBD1 (5 bases). Germline V gene data show CDR1 as MNHEY and CDR2 as SMNVEV (reference sequence). Deletions cut 4 bases from V and 1 base from J, with 8 bases between. This CDR3 has 14 amino acids. CDR3 bases: TGTGCCAGCAGTTATCGGGACAGCAATCAGCCCCAGCATTTT. Residues: CASSYRDSNQPQHF.

The rearrangement uses TRBV13 and TRBJ2-5, with 10 bases aligning to TRBD2. This CDR3 has 15 amino acids. J was trimmed by 7 bases and V by 2 bases; bases with no gene match: 7. Germline lookup yields CDR1 PRHDT and CDR2 FYEKMQ (reference sequence). CDR3 region: CASSLRTSGAGTQYF. The CDR3 DNA reads as TGTGCCAGCAGCTTAAGGACTAGCGGTGCGGGGACCCAGTACTTC.

The gene calls are TRBV6-2 or TRBV6-3 and TRBJ2-1; 11 nucleotides match TRBD2. The CDR3 sequence is 17 residues long. Trimming at V came to 0 bases and at J to 3 bases, leaving 4 bases not matched to a gene. Germline loops: CDR1 MNHEY, CDR2 SVGEGT. The CDR3 spells CASSYSPTSGVYNEQFF. The CDR3 bases are TGTGCCAGCAGTTACTCTCCGACTAGCGGGGTCTACAATGAGCAGTTCTTC.

The genes are TRBV7-2 and TRBJ1-5; D is unresolved. Looked up from germline, CDR1 is SGHTA and CDR2 is FQGNSA. The length of the CDR3 is 15 residues. Deletions cut 1 base from V and 6 bases from J, with 13 bases between. The CDR3 region has the DNA TGTGCCAGCAGCTTAGTTTCGGGGTATCTTCAGCCCCAGCATTTT. Encoded protein: CASSLVSGYLQPQHF.